These T cell receptor beta chains were read from a single sample in a study of blood T cell repertoires in COVID-19. TCRdb's table, derived via immunoSEQ multiplex PCR, lists solely in-frame clones and lacks some. The data contain about 140,000 clones, around 86% of them singletons. What was sequenced was peripheral blood. Receptor source: a man aged 50-59 years who had recovered from COVID-19. Each CDR3 is given with its conserved first and last residue. A D gene is named only where the DNA matches it firmly. Size is stated for part of the rows, as once, few or many counts, or as a class when the clone is expanded.

d_call,j_call,v_call,clone_size,cdr3_nt,cdr3_aa
TRBD1,TRBJ1-2,TRBV5-4,-,TGTGCCAGCAGCTTGGCCAGAGACAGGGGCTATGGCTACACCTTC,CASSLARDRGYGYTF
-,TRBJ2-5,TRBV5-1,-,TGCGCCAGCAGGACTGGTTGGGACCAAGAGACCCAGTACTTC,CASRTGWDQETQYF
-,TRBJ1-2,TRBV2,once,TGTGCCAGCAGTGAGGAGATGGCCGATAACTATGGCTACACCTTC,CASSEEMADNYGYTF
TRBD1,TRBJ1-2,TRBV12-3/TRBV12-4,-,TGTGCCAGCAGTTTTGAGGGGGCAGGCGGCTACACCTTC,CASSFEGAGGYTF
-,TRBJ1-2,TRBV7-2,few,TGTGCCAGCAGCTTAGCATCTATAAACTATGGCTACACCTTC,CASSLASINYGYTF
-,TRBJ1-2,TRBV28,-,TGTGCCAGCAGCTGGGGGACAACTAACTATGGCTACACCTTC,CASSWGTTNYGYTF
TRBD1,TRBJ1-5,TRBV2,-,TGTGCCAGCAGAGGACAGGTACCCAATCAGCCCCAGCATTTT,CASRGQVPNQPQHF
TRBD2,TRBJ2-5,TRBV7-2,-,TGTGCCAGCAGCCTCCCGATTAGCGGGGTGGGGAGAGAGACCCAGTACTTC,CASSLPISGVGRETQYF
TRBD1,TRBJ1-4,TRBV7-9,-,TGTGCCAGCAGTCCGTCAGGGGGAGCGGAAAAACTGTTTTTT,CASSPSGGAEKLFF
TRBD2,TRBJ2-3,TRBV7-2,-,TGTGCCAGCAGCTTAGAGGTGGTTAGCGGGGGAACTAGCACAGATACGCAGTATTTT,CASSLEVVSGGTSTDTQYF
TRBD1,TRBJ1-4,TRBV6-6,-,TGTGCCAGCAGTTACGGACAGGGCTGGGAAAAACTGTTTTTT,CASSYGQGWEKLFF
TRBD1,TRBJ1-5,TRBV6-6,-,TGTGCCAGCAGCCCCGGACAGGGGGCCAGCAATCAGCCCCAGCATTTT,CASSPGQGASNQPQHF
-,TRBJ2-3,TRBV19,-,TGTGCCAGTAGTATCGTCTTAAAGGACACCCGCACAGATACGCAGTATTTT,CASSIVLKDTRTDTQYF
-,TRBJ2-3,TRBV7-6,-,TGTGCCAGCAATCAATGGGGGGGCACAGATACGCAGTATTTT,CASNQWGGTDTQYF
-,TRBJ2-2,TRBV5-6,-,TGTGCCAGCAGCTTTTCCAGGTCCGGGGAGCTGTTTTTT,CASSFSRSGELFF
-,TRBJ2-5,TRBV3-1/TRBV3-2,-,TGTGCCAGCAGCCAAAGTCAGCGGGAGACCCAGTACTTC,CASSQSQRETQYF
TRBD1,TRBJ1-1,TRBV6-2/TRBV6-3,-,TGTGCCAGCAGTTACGGCCAGGGGGAGGTCACTGAAGCTTTCTTT,CASSYGQGEVTEAFF
TRBD2,TRBJ2-5,TRBV4-3,-,TGCGCCAGCAGCCAGGACCGGGGGGGTGAAGAGACCCAGTACTTC,CASSQDRGGEETQYF
TRBD1,TRBJ1-1,TRBV25-1,-,TGTGCCAGCAGGACAGGGCTCACTGAAGCTTTCTTT,CASRTGLTEAFF
TRBD1,TRBJ1-2,TRBV10-3,-,TGTGCCATCAGTGATGACAGGGATTATGGCTACACCTTC,CAISDDRDYGYTF
-,TRBJ2-7,TRBV5-6,-,TGTGCCAGCAGCTTTAACTACGAGCAGTACTTC,CASSFNYEQYF
TRBD2,TRBJ2-1,TRBV9,-,TGTGCCAGCAGCGCCTCGTCCGCTAGCGGGGTCCGGGAGCAGTTCTTC,CASSASSASGVREQFF